This T cell receptor (beta chain) originates from a study of T cell responses to AZD1222 COVID-19 vaccine. Produced via immunoSEQ multiplex PCR; TCRdb's table is partial and in-frame only. Of 90,000 to 130,000 clones listed, about 85% are singletons. The sample holds a few counts of this clone. CDR1 and CDR2 from the germline V gene are SGHTA and FQGNSA. V was cut by 5 bases and J by 1 base, with 14 bases left in between. This CDR3 region has 15 residues. This sequence joins TRBV7-2 and TRBJ2-5; maybe TRBD1 (6 bases). The TCR sequence derives from an adult in good health. The sample consisted of peripheral blood, taken on day 0 of AZD1222 vaccination. This CDR3 reads CASSLGAQGQETQYF. The CDR3, as DNA: TGTGCCAGCAGCCTAGGGGCACAGGGCCAAGAGACCCAGTACTTC.